Each of the 6 T cell receptor beta chains below was sequenced from the same sample in a study of PD-1 blockade in classical Hodgkin lymphoma. TCRdb keeps only in-frame clones here, not all; method: immunoSEQ multiplex PCR. The data contain about 90,000 clones, about nine tenths of them singletons. Every patient relapsed after autologous stem cell transplantation, and brentuximab vedotin exposure varied. The sequencing here drew on peripheral blood mononuclear cells (PBMCs), taken before the second cycle of nivolumab. These receptors came from a human donor with classical Hodgkin lymphoma.

The table lists this clone with a count of one. The rearrangement uses TRBV5-5 and TRBJ1-1, with D hard to call. Between the trimmed V and J ends, which lost 6 bases and 3 bases, there was a span of 12 bases. Per germline, CDR1 SGHKS and CDR2 YYEKEE (reference sequence). The CDR3 runs to 13 residues. CDR3: CASTKRDDTEAFF. The CDR3 DNA reads as TGTGCCAGCACCAAAAGGGATGACACTGAAGCTTTCTTT.

The chain employs TRBV6-5 and TRBJ2-7, with D maybe TRBD1 (6 bases). The CDR3 is made up of 13 amino acids. Germline CDR1 is MNHEY and CDR2 is SVGAGI. V was trimmed by 8 bases and J by 0 bases, leaving 11 bases between them. CDR3 region: CASRDTSSYEQYF. The CDR3 DNA reads TGTGCCAGCCGGGACACTAGCTCCTACGAGCAGTACTTC.

V and J are TRBV25-1 and TRBJ2-5; possible D gene TRBD2, 6 bases. The CDR3 is 16 amino acids. V gave up 3 bases and J gave up 5 bases, with 19 bases separating them. The germline CDR1 and CDR2 sequences are MGHDK and SYGVNS. The CDR3, as DNA: TGTGCCAGCAGTGACCGCGGCCCGGGACTGGGGGAGACCCAGTACTTC. Encoded protein: CASSDRGPGLGETQYF.

The chain couples TRBV7-3 to TRBJ1-1, with 7 bases fitting TRBD1. The CDR3 contains 16 residues. Trimming at V came to 1 base and at J to 4 bases, leaving 9 bases not matched to a gene. Germline CDR1 is SGHTA and CDR2 is FQGTGA. The CDR3 spells CASSLKGGRPSTEAFF. CDR3 nucleotides: TGTGCCAGCAGCTTAAAAGGGGGCAGGCCAAGCACTGAAGCTTTCTTT.

Of note for this clone: The junction differs from germline at one of its ends, possibly a read error. This chain connects TRBV7-7 to TRBJ2-3; D call uncertain. The CDR3 has 13 residues. In germline, CDR1 is SSHAT, CDR2 FNYEAQ (reference sequence). In DNA, the CDR3 is TGTGCTAGCAGCGTAAATCCGGGAGATACGCAGTATTTT. Amino acid sequence: CASSVNPGDTQYF.

The rearrangement joins TRBV18 to TRBJ2-7; perhaps TRBD1 as D (6 bases). With 3 bases removed from V and 2 bases from J, the gap between germline ends came to 14 bases. This CDR3 is 15 amino acids long. CDR1 and CDR2 (germline): KGHSH, LQKENI. The CDR3 nucleotides are TGTGCCAGCTCACCGACGGATAGGGGGACCTACGAGCAGTACTTC. This encodes CASSPTDRGTYEQYF. Combining the CDR3 with reference TRBV18 and TRBJ2-7 gives the whole variable domain NAGVMQNPRHLVRRRGQEARLRCSPMKGHSHVYWYRQLPEEGLKFMVYLQKENIIDESGMPKERFSAEFPKEGPSILRIQQVVRGDSAAYFCASSPTDRGTYEQYFGPGTRLTVT.